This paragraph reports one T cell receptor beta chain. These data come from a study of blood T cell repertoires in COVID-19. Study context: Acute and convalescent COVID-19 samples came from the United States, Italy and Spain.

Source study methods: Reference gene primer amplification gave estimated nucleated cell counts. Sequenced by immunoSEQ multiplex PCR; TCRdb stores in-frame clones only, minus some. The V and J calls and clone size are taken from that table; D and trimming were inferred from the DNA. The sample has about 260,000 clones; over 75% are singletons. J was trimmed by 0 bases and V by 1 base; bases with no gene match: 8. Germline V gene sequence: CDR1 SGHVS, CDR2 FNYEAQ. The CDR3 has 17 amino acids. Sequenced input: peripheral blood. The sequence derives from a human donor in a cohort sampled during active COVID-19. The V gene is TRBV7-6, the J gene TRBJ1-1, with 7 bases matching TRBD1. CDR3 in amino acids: CASSLEGAKSMNTEAFF. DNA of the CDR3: TGTGCCAGCAGCTTAGAGGGGGCGAAAAGCATGAACACTGAAGCTTTCTTT.